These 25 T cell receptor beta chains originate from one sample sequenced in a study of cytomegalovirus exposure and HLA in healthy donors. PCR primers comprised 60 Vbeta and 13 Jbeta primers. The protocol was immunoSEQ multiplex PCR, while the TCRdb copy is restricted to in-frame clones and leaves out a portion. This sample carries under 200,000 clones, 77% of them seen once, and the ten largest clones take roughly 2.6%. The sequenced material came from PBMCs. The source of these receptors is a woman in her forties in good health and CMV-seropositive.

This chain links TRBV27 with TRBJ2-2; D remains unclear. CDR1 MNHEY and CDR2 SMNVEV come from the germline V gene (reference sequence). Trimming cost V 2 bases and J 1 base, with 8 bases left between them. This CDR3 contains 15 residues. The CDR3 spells CASSLEAGNTGELFF. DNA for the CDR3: TGTGCCAGCAGTTTAGAAGCAGGGAACACCGGGGAGCTGTTTTTT.

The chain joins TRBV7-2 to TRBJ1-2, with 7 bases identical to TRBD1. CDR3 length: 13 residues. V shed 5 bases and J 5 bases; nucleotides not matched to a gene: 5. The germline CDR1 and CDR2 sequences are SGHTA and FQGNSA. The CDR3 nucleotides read TGTGCCAGCAGCCAGGGACAGTTTTATGGCTACACCTTC. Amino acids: CASSQGQFYGYTF.

The CDR3: CASSSGEGQPQHF. The CDR3 nucleotides read TGTGCCAGCAGTTCCGGGGAGGGTCAGCCCCAGCATTTT. The J gene is TRBJ1-5, the V gene TRBV7-7; D remains ambiguous. Germline CDR1 and CDR2: SSHAT and FNYEAQ (reference sequence). V was pared by 6 bases and J by 6 bases, with 12 bases between. The CDR3 is 13 amino acids. Combining the CDR3 with reference TRBV7-7 and TRBJ1-5 gives the whole variable domain GAGVSQSPRYKVTKRGQDVTLRCDPISSHATLYWYQQALGQGPEFLTYFNYEAQPDKSGLPSDRFSAERPEGSISTLTIQRTEQRDSAMYRCASSSGEGQPQHFGDGTRLSIL.

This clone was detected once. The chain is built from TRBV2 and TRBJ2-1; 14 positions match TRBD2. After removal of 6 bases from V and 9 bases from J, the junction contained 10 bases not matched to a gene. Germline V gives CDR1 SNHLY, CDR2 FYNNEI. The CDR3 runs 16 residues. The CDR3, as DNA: TGTGCCAGCAGGCTGACTAGCGGGGGGGTTATGGGTGAGCAGTTCTTC. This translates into CASRLTSGGVMGEQFF. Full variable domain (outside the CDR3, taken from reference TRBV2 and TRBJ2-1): EPEVTQTPSHQVTQMGQEVILRCVPISNHLYFYWYRQILGQKVEFLVSFYNNEISEKSEIFDDQFSVERPDGSNFTLKIRSTKLEDSAMYFCASRLTSGGVMGEQFFGPGTRLTVL.

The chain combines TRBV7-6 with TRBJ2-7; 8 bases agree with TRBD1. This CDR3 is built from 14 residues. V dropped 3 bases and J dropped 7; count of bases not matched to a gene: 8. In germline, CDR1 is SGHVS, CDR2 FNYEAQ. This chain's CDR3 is CASSLMQGAEEQYF. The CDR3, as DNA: TGTGCCAGCAGCTTGATGCAGGGGGCTGAGGAGCAGTACTTC.

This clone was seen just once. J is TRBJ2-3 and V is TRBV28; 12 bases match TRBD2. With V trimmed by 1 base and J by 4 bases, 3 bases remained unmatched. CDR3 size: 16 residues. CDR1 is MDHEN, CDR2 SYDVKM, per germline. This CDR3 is CASSLSLAGGPDTQYF. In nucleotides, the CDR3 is TGTGCCAGCAGTTTATCCCTAGCGGGGGGGCCAGATACGCAGTATTTT.

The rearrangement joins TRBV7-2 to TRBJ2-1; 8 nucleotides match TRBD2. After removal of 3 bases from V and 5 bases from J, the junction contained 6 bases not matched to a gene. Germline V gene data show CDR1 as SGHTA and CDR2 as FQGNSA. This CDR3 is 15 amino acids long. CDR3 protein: CASSFGTSWHNEQFF. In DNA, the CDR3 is TGTGCCAGCAGCTTTGGGACTAGTTGGCACAATGAGCAGTTCTTC.

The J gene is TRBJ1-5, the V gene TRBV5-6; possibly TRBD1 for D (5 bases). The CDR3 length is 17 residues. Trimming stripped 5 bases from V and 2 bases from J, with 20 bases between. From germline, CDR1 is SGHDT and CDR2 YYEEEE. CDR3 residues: CASSSLARADRNQPQHF. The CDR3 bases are TGTGCCAGCAGTTCCCTGGCCAGGGCCGATCGCAATCAGCCCCAGCATTTT.

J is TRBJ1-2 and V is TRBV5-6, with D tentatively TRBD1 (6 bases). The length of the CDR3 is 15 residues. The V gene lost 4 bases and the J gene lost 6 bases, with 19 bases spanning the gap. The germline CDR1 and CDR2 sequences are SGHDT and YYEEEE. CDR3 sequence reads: CASSLGRRGGNGYTF. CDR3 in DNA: TGTGCCAGCAGCCTGGGGCGCAGGGGTGGGAATGGCTACACCTTC.

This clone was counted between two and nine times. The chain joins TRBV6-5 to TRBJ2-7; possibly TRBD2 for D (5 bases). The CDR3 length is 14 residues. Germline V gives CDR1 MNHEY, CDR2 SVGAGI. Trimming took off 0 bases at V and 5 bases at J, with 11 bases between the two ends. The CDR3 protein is CASSYSLAAHEQYF. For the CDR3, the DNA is TGTGCCAGCAGTTACTCCCTAGCTGCCCACGAGCAGTACTTC.

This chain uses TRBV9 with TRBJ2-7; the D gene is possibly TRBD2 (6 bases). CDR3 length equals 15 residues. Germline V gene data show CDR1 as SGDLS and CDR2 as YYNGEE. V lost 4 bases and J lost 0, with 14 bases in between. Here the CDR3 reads CASSPGRTSSYEQYF. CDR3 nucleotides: TGTGCCAGCAGCCCGGGGAGGACCTCCTCCTACGAGCAGTACTTC.

The CDR3 reads CAISEEVYGYTF. The CDR3 DNA reads as TGTGCCATCAGTGAGGAGGTATATGGCTACACCTTC. The rearrangement links TRBV10-3 to TRBJ1-2; D not resolved. Germline loops: CDR1 ENHRY, CDR2 SYGVKD. The V end was cut by 2 bases, the J end by 5 bases, with 6 bases between. This CDR3 has 12 residues.

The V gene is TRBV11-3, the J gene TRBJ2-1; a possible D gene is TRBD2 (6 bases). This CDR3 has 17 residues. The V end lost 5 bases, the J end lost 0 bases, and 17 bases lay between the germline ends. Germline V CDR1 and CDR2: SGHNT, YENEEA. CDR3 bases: TGTGCCAGCAGCAGCCTCCTTAGCGGAAACTCCTACAATGAGCAGTTCTTC. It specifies CASSSLLSGNSYNEQFF. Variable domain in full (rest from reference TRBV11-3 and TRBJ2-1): EAGVVQSPRYKIIEKKQPVAFWCNPISGHNTLYWYLQNLGQGPELLIRYENEEAVDDSQLPKDRFSAERLKGVDSTLKIQPAELGDSAVYLCASSSLLSGNSYNEQFFGPGTRLTVL.

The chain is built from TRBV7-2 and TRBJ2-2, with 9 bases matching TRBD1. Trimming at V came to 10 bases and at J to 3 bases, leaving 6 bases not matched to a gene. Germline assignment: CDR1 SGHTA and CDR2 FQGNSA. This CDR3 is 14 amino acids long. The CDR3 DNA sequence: TGTGCCACCGAACAGGGGGCTGACACCGGGGAGCTGTTTTTT. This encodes CATEQGADTGELFF.

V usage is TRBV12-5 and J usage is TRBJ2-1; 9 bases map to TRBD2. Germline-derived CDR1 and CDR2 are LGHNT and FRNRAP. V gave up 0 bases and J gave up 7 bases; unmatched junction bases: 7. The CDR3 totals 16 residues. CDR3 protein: CASGLVVAGAGNEQFF. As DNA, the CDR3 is TGTGCTAGTGGTTTGGTAGTAGCGGGAGCTGGAAATGAGCAGTTCTTC.

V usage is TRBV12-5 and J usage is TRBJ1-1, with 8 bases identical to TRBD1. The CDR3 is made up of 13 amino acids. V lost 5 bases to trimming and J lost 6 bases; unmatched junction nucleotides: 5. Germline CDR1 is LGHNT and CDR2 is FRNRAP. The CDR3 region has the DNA TGTGCTAGTGGTCCTGGACAGGGCTCTGAAGCTTTCTTT. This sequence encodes CASGPGQGSEAFF.

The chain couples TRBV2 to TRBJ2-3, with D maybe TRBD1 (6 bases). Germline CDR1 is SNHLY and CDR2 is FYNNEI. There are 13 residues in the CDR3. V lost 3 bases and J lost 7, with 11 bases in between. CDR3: CASSDTGSNTQYF. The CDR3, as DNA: TGTGCCAGCAGTGATACAGGGTCAAATACGCAGTATTTT.

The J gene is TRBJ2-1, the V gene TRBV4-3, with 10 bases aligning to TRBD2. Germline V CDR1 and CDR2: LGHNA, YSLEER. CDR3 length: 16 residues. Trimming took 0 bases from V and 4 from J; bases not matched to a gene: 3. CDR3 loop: CASSQDGTSEYNEQFF. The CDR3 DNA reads TGCGCCAGCAGCCAAGATGGGACTAGCGAATACAATGAGCAGTTCTTC.

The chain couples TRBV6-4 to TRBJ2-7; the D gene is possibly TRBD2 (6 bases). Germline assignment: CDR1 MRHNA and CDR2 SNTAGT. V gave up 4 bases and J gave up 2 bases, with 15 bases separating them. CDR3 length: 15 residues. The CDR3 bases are TGTGCCAGCAGTGTGATACGGGAGAGGCCCTACGAGCAGTACTTC. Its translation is CASSVIRERPYEQYF.

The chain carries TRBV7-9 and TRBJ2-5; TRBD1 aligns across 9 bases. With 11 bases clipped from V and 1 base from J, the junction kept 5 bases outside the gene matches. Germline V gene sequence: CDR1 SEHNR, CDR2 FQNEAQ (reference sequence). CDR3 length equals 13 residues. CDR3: CAAGQGSQETQYF. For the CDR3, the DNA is TGTGCCGCCGGACAGGGGTCCCAAGAGACCCAGTACTTC.

For the CDR3, the DNA is TGTGCCAGCAGTTTATTGCGAGCGGGAGGGCCCCGGGAGCAGTACTTC. This translates into CASSLLRAGGPREQYF. The gene calls are TRBV27 and TRBJ2-7; TRBD2 agrees at 10 bases. V was clipped by 1 base and J by 7 bases; unmatched bases: 10. CDR3 length: 16 amino acids. Germline-derived CDR1 and CDR2 are MNHEY and SMNVEV (reference sequence).

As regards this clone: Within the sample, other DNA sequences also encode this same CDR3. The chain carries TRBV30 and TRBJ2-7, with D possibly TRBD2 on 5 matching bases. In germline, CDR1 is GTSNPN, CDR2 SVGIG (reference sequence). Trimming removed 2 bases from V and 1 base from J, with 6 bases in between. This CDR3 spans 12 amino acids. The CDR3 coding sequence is TGTGCCTGGAGTAGCGGTTCCTACGAGCAGTACTTC. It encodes CAWSSGSYEQYF.

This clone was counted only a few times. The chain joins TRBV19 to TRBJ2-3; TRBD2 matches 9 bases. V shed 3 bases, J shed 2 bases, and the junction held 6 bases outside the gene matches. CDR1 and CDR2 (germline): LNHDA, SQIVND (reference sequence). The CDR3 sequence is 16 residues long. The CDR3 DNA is TGTGCCAGTAGTATTATGGGCGGGGGGGCCACAGATACGCAGTATTTT. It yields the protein CASSIMGGGATDTQYF.

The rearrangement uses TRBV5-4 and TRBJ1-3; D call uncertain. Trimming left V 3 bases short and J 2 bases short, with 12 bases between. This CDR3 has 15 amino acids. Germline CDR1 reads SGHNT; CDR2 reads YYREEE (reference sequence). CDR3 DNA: TGTGCCAGCAGCTCCTCGACTTTTACTGGAAACACCATATATTTT. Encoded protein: CASSSSTFTGNTIYF.

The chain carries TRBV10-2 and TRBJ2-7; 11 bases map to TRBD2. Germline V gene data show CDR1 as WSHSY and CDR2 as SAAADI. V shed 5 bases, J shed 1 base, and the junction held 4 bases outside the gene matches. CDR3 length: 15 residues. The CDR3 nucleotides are TGCGCCAGCAGTCCGAGACTAGCGGGATCCTACGAGCAGTACTTC. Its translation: CASSPRLAGSYEQYF.